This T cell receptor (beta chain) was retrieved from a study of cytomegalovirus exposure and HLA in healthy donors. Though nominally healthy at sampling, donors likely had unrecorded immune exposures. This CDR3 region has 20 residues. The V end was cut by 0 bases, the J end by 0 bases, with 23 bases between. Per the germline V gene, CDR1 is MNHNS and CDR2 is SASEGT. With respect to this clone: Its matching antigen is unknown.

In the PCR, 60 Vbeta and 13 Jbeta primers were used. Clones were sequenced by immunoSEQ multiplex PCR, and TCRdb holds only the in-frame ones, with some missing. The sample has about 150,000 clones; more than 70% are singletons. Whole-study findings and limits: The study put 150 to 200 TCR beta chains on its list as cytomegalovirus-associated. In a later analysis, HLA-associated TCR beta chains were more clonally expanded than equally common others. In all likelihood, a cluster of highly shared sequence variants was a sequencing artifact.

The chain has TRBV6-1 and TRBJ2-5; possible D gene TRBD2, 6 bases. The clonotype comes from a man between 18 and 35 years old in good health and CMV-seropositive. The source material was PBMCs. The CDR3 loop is CASSEAWIPNWRGHQETQYF. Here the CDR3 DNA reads TGTGCCAGCAGTGAAGCATGGATCCCCAACTGGCGGGGTCACCAAGAGACCCAGTACTTC.